This record looks at one T cell receptor (beta chain) sequence and its context. This specimen belongs to a study of control samples from healthy donors and cancer patients. Generated by immunoSEQ multiplex PCR, the TCRdb table keeps only in-frame clones and is missing some. The repertoire consists of about 82,000 clones, with 90% to 95% occurring once and the leading ten covering around 5%. Germline-derived CDR1 and CDR2 are LNHDA and SQIVND (reference sequence). CDR3 length equals 15 residues. The junction had 7 bases not matched to a gene; V was cut back by 5 bases and J by 4 bases. V gene TRBV19 combines with J gene TRBJ1-1; 10 nucleotides line up with TRBD1. This receptor was identified in a woman aged 18-29 years in good health. The sequencing sample was made of blood. This CDR3 is CASSAGQGGSTEAFF. CDR3 sequence (DNA): TGTGCCAGTAGTGCCGGACAGGGGGGGAGCACTGAAGCTTTCTTT.